This T cell receptor beta chain derives from a study of shared clonotypes between healthy human individuals. Overall study: CD4 naive and CD4 memory each took three plates per donor, while CD8 naive took two and CD8 memory one.

The donor population consisted of healthy HIV-negative adults with no recent acute infections or vaccinations. There are 17 residues in the CDR3. V shed 0 bases and J 1 base; nucleotides not matched to a gene: 7. Germline-derived CDR1 and CDR2 are KGHSH and LQKENI. The authors ran the assay at deep level. TCRdb's table, derived via immunoSEQ multiplex PCR, lists solely in-frame clones and lacks some. The sample has 2 million to 3 million clones, over 85% seen once. The rearrangement joins TRBV18 to TRBJ2-7; the match to TRBD2 covers 9 bases. Sequenced input: naive CD4+ T cells from PBMCs. The subset denotes: CD45RA+ positively selected. The sequence was collected from a man younger than 30 in good health. Some clones in this sample may be carry-over from other donors' samples. CDR3 region: CASSPPRGRAESYEQYF. The CDR3 DNA sequence: TGTGCCAGCTCACCACCGCGCGGGAGGGCCGAGTCCTACGAGCAGTACTTC.